Listed below are T cell receptor beta chains from one sample, sequenced in a study of blood T cell repertoires in COVID-19. Assay: immunoSEQ multiplex PCR; the TCRdb copy retains only in-frame clones and omits some. The data show fewer than 500,000 clones, roughly 86% seen once. Material for sequencing was PBMCs or T cells enriched from blood (not recorded which). These receptors were taken from a young man who had recovered from COVID-19. The CDR3 runs from the conserved cysteine through the conserved F or W. The D gene is left open where the match is weak. Only some rows state a clone size, as once, few, many or a class for expanded clones.

D	V	size	J	length	CDR3	DNA
TRBD1	TRBV9	-	TRBJ1-4	14	CASSVGDSLQKLFF	TGTGCCAGCAGCGTAGGGGACAGTCTCCAAAAACTGTTTTTT
-	TRBV4-3	few	TRBJ1-6	16	CASSQESQGNNSPLHF	TGCGCCAGCAGCCAAGAGTCACAGGGAAATAATTCACCCCTCCACTTT
-	TRBV9	-	TRBJ1-2	13	CASSARQRAGYTF	TGTGCCAGCAGCGCCAGACAGCGGGCGGGCTACACCTTC
-	TRBV28	-	TRBJ1-2	11	CASSSDYGYTF	TGTGCCAGCAGTTCGGACTATGGCTACACCTTC
-	TRBV19	-	TRBJ2-7	15	CASSAPGDISYEQYF	TGTGCCAGTAGTGCCCCCGGGGACATTTCCTACGAGCAGTACTTC
TRBD1	TRBV5-1	-	TRBJ1-6	16	CASSRDMTGSGSPLHF	TGCGCCAGCAGCCGTGATATGACAGGGAGTGGATCACCCCTCCACTTT
-	TRBV13	once	TRBJ1-3	14	CASSSSSEGNTIYF	TGTGCCAGCAGCTCCTCTTCTGAGGGAAACACCATATATTTT
TRBD1	TRBV5-5	-	TRBJ2-2	16	CASSSAWTGTAGELFF	TGTGCCAGCAGCTCCGCATGGACAGGGACCGCCGGGGAGCTGTTTTTT
-	TRBV10-2	-	TRBJ2-3	13	CASRSGFTDTQYF	TGCGCCAGCAGATCCGGTTTCACAGATACGCAGTATTTT
-	TRBV5-5	-	TRBJ1-5	14	CASSLDDGNQPQHF	TGTGCCAGCAGCTTGGATGACGGGAACCAGCCCCAGCATTTT
-	TRBV7-2	-	TRBJ1-4	15	CASTPRSGGSEKLFF	TGTGCCAGCACCCCCCGCTCAGGCGGGTCTGAAAAACTGTTTTTT
-	TRBV2	-	TRBJ1-3	12	CASRDRGNTIYF	TGTGCCAGCAGGGACAGAGGAAACACCATATATTTT
-	TRBV6-4	-	TRBJ1-6	15	CASSAQGPYNSPLHF	TGTGCCAGCAGTGCCCAGGGCCCCTATAATTCACCCCTCCACTTT